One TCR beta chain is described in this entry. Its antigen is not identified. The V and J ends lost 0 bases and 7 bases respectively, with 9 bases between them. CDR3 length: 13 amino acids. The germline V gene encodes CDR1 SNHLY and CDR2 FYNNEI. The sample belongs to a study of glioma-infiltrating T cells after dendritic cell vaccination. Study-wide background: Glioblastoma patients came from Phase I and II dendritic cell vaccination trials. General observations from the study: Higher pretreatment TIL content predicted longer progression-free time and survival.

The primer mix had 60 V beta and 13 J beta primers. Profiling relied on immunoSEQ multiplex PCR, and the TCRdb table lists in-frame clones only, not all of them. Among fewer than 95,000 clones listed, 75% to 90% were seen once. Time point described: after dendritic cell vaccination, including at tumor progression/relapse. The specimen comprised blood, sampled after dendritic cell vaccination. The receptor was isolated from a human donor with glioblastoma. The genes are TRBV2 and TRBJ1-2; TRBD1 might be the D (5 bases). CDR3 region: CASSEAGGLGYTF. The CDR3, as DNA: TGTGCCAGCAGTGAAGCGGGGGGTCTTGGCTACACCTTC.